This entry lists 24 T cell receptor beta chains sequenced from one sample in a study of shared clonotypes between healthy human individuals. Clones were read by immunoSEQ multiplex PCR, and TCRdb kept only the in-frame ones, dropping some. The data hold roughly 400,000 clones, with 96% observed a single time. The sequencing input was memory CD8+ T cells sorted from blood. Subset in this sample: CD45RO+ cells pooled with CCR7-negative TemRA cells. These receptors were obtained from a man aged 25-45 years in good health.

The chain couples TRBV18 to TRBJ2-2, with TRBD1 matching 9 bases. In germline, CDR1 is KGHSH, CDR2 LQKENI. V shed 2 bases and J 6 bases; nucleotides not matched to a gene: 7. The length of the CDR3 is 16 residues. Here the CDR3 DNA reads TGTGCCAGCTCACCAACTTGGACAGGGGTACCCGGGGAGCTGTTTTTT. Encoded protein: CASSPTWTGVPGELFF.

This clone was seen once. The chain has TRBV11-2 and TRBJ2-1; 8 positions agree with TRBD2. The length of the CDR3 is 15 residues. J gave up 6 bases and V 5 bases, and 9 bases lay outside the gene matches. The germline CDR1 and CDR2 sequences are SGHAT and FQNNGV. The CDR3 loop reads CASSQGLARPNEQFF. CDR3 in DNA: TGTGCCAGCAGCCAAGGACTAGCAAGACCCAATGAGCAGTTCTTC.

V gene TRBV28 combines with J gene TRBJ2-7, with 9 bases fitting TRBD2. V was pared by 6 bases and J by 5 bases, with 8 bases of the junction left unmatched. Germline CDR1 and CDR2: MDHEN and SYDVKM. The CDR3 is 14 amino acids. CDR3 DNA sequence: TGTGCCAGCAGGGATCTAGCGGGAATGGACGAGCAGTACTTC. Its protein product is CASRDLAGMDEQYF.

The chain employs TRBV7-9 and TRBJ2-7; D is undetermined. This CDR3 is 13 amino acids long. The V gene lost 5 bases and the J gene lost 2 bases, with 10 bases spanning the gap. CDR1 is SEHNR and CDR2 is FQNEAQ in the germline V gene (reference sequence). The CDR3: CASSKTATYEQYF. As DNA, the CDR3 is TGTGCCAGCAGCAAAACGGCCACCTACGAGCAGTACTTC.

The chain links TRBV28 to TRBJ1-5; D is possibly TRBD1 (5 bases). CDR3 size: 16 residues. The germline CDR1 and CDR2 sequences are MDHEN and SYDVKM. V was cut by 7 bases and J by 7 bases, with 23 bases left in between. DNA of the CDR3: TGTGCCAGCACCCTGGGGGGTGGCGCATCTTTACAGCCCCAGCATTTT. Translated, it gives CASTLGGGASLQPQHF.

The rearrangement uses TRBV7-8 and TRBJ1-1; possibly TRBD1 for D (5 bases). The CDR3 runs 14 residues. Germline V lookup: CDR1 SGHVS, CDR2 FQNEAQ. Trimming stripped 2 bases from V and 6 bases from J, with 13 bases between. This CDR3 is CASSLRGLEAEAFF. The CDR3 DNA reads TGTGCCAGCAGCTTAAGGGGCCTCGAAGCTGAAGCTTTCTTT.

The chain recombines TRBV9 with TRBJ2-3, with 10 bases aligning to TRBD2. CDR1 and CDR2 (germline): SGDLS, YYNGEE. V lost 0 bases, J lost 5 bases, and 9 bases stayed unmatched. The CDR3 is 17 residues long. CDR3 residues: CASSVEAGGPVGDTQYF. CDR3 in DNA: TGTGCCAGCAGCGTAGAAGCGGGAGGGCCTGTGGGAGATACGCAGTATTTT.

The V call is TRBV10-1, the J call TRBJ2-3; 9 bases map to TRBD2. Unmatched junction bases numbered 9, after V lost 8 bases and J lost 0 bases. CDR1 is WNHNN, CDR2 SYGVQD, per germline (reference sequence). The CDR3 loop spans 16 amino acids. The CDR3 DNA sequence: TGCGCCAGCGCCGAGGGACTAGCTACTAGCACAGATACGCAGTATTTT. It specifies CASAEGLATSTDTQYF.

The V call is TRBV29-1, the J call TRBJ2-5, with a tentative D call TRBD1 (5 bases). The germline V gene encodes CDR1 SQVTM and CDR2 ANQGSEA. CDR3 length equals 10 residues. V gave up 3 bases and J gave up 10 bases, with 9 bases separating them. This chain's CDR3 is CSVEGPVQYF. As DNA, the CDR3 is TGCAGCGTTGAGGGGCCAGTCCAGTACTTC.

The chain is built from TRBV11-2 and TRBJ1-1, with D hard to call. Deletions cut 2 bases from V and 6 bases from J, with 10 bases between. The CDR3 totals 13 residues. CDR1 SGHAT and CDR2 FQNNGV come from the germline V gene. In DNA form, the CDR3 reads TGTGCCAGCAGCTTACGTCCACGGGCTGAAGCTTTCTTT. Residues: CASSLRPRAEAFF. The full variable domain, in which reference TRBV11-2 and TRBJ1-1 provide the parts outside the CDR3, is EAGVAQSPRYKIIEKRQSVAFWCNPISGHATLYWYQQILGQGPKLLIQFQNNGVVDDSQLPKDRFSAERLKGVDSTLKIQPAKLEDSAVYLCASSLRPRAEAFFGQGTRLTVV.

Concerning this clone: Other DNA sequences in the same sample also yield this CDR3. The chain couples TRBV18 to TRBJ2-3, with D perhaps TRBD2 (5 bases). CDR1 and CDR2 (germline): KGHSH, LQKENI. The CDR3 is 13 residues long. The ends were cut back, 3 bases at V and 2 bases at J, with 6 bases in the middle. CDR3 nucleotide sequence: TGTGCCAGCTCACCTCTAGCCACAGATACGCAGTATTTT. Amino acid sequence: CASSPLATDTQYF.

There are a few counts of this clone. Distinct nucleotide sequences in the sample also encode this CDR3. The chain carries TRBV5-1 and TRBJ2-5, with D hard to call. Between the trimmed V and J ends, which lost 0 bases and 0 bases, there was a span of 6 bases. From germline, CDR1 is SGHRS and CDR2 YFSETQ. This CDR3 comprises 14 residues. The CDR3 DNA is TGCGCCAGCAGCTTGGGACGGTACCAAGAGACCCAGTACTTC. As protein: CASSLGRYQETQYF.

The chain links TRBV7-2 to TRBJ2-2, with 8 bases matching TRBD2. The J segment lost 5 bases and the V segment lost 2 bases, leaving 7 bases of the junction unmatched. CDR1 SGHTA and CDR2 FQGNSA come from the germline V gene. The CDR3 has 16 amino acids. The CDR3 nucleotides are TGTGCCAGCAGCTTACGAGCGGGAGCGTGGACCGGGGAGCTGTTTTTT. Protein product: CASSLRAGAWTGELFF.

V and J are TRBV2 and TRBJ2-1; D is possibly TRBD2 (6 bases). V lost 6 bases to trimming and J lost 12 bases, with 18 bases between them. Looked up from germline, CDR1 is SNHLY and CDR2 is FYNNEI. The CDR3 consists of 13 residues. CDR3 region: CASRAELSGGQFF. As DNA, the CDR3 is TGTGCCAGCAGGGCCGAACTCTCCGGGGGGCAGTTCTTC.

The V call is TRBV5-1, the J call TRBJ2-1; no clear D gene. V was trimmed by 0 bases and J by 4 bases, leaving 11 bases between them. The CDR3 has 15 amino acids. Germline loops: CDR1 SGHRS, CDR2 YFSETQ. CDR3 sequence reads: CASSLGHGLYNEQFF. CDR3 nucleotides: TGCGCCAGCAGCTTGGGGCACGGCCTTTACAATGAGCAGTTCTTC.

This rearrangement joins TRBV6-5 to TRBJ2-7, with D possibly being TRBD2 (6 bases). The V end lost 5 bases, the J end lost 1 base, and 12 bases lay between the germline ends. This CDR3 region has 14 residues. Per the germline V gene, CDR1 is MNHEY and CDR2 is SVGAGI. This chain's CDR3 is CASSTSGLSYEQYF. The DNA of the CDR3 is TGTGCCAGCAGTACCTCCGGACTATCCTACGAGCAGTACTTC.

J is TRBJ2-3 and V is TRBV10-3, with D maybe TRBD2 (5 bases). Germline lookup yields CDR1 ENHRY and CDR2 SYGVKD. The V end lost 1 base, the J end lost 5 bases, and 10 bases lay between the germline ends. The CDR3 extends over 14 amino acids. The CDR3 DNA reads TGTGCCATCAGTGAGTACCGTGCGGGAGATACGCAGTATTTT. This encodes CAISEYRAGDTQYF.

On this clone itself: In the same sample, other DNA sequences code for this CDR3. Written as DNA, the CDR3 is TGCAGTGCTAGGGGGGCATACGAGCAGTACTTC. As protein: CSARGAYEQYF. The chain couples TRBV20-1 to TRBJ2-7; D may be TRBD1 (6 bases). CDR3 size: 11 residues. Trimming removed 3 bases from V and 4 bases from J, with 7 bases in between. Germline V gene data show CDR1 as DFQATT and CDR2 as SNEGSKA (reference sequence).

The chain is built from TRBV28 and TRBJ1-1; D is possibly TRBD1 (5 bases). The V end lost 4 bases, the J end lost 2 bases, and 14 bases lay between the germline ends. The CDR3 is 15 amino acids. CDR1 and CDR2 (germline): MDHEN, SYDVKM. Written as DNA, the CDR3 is TGTGCCAGCAGTTATCCCGGGACGTACAACACTGAAGCTTTCTTT. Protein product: CASSYPGTYNTEAFF.

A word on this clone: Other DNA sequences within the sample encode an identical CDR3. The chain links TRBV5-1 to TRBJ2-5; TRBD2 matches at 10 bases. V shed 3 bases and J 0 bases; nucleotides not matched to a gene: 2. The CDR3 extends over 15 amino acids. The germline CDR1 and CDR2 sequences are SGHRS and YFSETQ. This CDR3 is CASSSGLAYQETQYF. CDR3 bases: TGCGCCAGCAGCTCGGGACTAGCGTACCAAGAGACCCAGTACTTC.

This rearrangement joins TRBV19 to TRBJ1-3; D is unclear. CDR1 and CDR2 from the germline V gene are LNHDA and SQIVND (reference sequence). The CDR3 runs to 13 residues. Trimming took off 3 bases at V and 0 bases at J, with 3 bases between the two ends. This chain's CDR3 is CASSMVSGNTIYF. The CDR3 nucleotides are TGTGCCAGTAGTATGGTCTCTGGAAACACCATATATTTT.

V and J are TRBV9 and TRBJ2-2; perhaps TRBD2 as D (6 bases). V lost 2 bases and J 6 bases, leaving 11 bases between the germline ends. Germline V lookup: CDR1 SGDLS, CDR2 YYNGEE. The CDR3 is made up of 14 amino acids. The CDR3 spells CASSVRLASGELFF. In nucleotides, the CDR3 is TGTGCCAGCAGCGTCCGGCTAGCGTCCGGGGAGCTGTTTTTT.

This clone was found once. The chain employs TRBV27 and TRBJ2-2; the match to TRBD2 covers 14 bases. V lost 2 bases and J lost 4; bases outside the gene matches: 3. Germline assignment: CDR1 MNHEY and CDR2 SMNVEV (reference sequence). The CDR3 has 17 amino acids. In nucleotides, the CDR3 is TGTGCCAGCAGTTTACGACTAGCGGGAGGGTTCACCGGGGAGCTGTTTTTT. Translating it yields CASSLRLAGGFTGELFF.

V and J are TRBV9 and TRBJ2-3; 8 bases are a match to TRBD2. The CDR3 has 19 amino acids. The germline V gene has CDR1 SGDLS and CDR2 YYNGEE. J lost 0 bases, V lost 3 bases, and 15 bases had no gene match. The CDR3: CASSALPGGASGSTDTQYF. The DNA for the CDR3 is TGTGCCAGCAGCGCCCTCCCGGGCGGGGCTAGCGGGAGCACAGATACGCAGTATTTT.